This T cell receptor (beta chain) was recorded in a study of blood T cell repertoires in COVID-19. Study-wide context: Some COVID-19 samples were acute and others convalescent; all came from the United States, Italy and Spain. PBMCs, B-cell-depleted T cells, or T cells were the source of the cDNA or gDNA that made up the material.

The data were produced by immunoSEQ multiplex PCR, yet TCRdb's version contains in-frame clones alone and is incomplete. Here the sample spans about 280,000 clones, almost 85% being singletons. The length of the CDR3 is 16 residues. Germline V gene sequence: CDR1 SGHDN, CDR2 FVKESK. V lost 9 bases to trimming and J lost 7 bases; unmatched junction nucleotides: 17. The source of this sequence is a man aged 45 to 65 with active or convalescent COVID-19. The sample consisted of peripheral blood. The chain has TRBV14 and TRBJ2-2; 7 nucleotides agree with TRBD1. This CDR3 is CASFMHVGQGVGELFF. CDR3 nucleotide sequence: TGTGCCAGTTTTATGCACGTGGGGCAGGGGGTCGGGGAGCTGTTTTTT.